These 21 T cell receptor beta chains originate from one sample sequenced in a study of CD8 T cells in ankylosing spondylitis. General study results and limits: It appeared that ankylosing spondylitis blood was characterized by a TCR beta motif of roughly 8 highly homologous variants.

No antigen has been assigned to these receptors. TCRdb passed the 5' RACE reads through MiXCR, listing each CDR3 protein once. This sample has around 770,000 distinct CDR3 sequences; under 20% occur once, and the top ten carry under 20%. The sequenced sample was blood, either unsorted or a sorted T cell fraction (not recorded which). The source is a male donor with ankylosing spondylitis.

This chain uses TRBV29-1 with TRBJ2-4, with a weak D call TRBD2 (5 bases). CDR3 size: 11 residues. Germline CDR1 reads SQVTM; CDR2 reads ANQGSEA. Trimming removed 6 bases at V and 8 bases at J, with 11 bases between. The chain's CDR3 is CSVIRADIQYF. CDR3 nucleotide sequence: TGCAGCGTCATCCGAGCGGACATTCAGTACTTC.

The V gene is TRBV12-3 or TRBV12-4, the J gene TRBJ2-2; D may match TRBD1 or TRBD2 (6 bases each). The V end was cut by 8 bases, the J end by 5 bases, with 12 bases between. The CDR3 consists of 13 residues. The CDR3 here is CASRPGATGELFF. Written as DNA, the CDR3 is TGTGCCAGCCGTCCGGGGGCGACCGGGGAGCTGTTTTTT.

The chain employs TRBV7-2 and TRBJ1-4; TRBD1 agrees at 8 bases. The J segment lost 10 bases and the V segment lost 5 bases, leaving 9 bases of the junction unmatched. CDR1 is SGHTA and CDR2 is FQGNSA in the germline V gene. CDR3 length: 14 residues. CDR3 amino acids: CASSMTGASRKLFF. Written as DNA, the CDR3 is TGTGCCAGCAGCATGACAGGGGCTTCGCGAAAACTGTTTTTT.

This clonotype occurred a few times. The junction departs from the called germline gene at one end, perhaps through a read error. The J gene is TRBJ1-5, the V gene TRBV12-3 or TRBV12-4; TRBD1 might be the D (6 bases). This CDR3 spans 13 amino acids. CDR3 amino acids: CASRLGGNQPQHF. The CDR3, as DNA: TGTGCCAGCAGGTTAGGGGGGAATCAGCCCCAGCATTTT.

The rearrangement links TRBV5-1 to TRBJ1-5; D gene uncertain. V shed 0 bases and J shed 7 bases, with 14 bases lying between them. CDR3 length: 15 residues. Germline V lookup: CDR1 SGHRS, CDR2 YFSETQ. The CDR3 sequence is CASSLEDPLWQPQHF. CDR3 DNA sequence: TGCGCCAGCAGCTTGGAGGACCCCCTGTGGCAGCCCCAGCATTTT.

This clonotype was found a few times. CDR3 in amino acids: CSVEDRGYEQYF. CDR3 DNA sequence: TGCAGCGTTGAAGATCGCGGATACGAGCAGTACTTC. This sequence joins TRBV29-1 and TRBJ2-7; no definite D call. Germline loops: CDR1 SQVTM, CDR2 ANQGSEA. The CDR3 sequence is 12 residues long. With 0 bases removed from V and 4 bases from J, the gap between germline ends came to 7 bases.

This chain joins TRBV6-5 and TRBJ2-3; D remains unclear. V dropped 1 base and J dropped 2 bases, with 7 bases sitting between them. The CDR3 totals 14 residues. In germline, CDR1 is MNHEY, CDR2 SVGAGI. The CDR3 nucleotides are TGTGCCAGCAGTTACTTGGGGAACACAGATACGCAGTATTTT. Translated: CASSYLGNTDTQYF.

This clonotype turned up a few times. This rearrangement joins TRBV7-9 to TRBJ1-1; D remains ambiguous. The V and J ends lost 5 bases and 1 base respectively, with 14 bases between them. CDR3 length: 15 residues. Per the germline V gene, CDR1 is SEHNR and CDR2 is FQNEAQ (reference sequence). Here the CDR3 reads CASSPTGRTNTEAFF. In DNA, the CDR3 is TGTGCCAGCAGCCCTACCGGACGGACGAACACTGAAGCTTTCTTT.

This clonotype has only a few counts. J is TRBJ2-1 and V is TRBV12-3 or TRBV12-4, with 8 bases lining up with TRBD2. The CDR3 has 16 residues. V shed 5 bases, J shed 4 bases, and the junction held 10 bases outside the gene matches. CDR3 region: CASSSPGSGEYNEQFF. The CDR3 region has the DNA TGTGCCAGCAGTAGCCCGGGTAGCGGGGAGTACAATGAGCAGTTCTTC.

This clonotype was observed many times. This rearrangement joins TRBV29-1 to TRBJ2-4; tentative D call: TRBD2 (6 bases). The CDR3 spans 14 residues. Germline V gene data show CDR1 as SQVTM and CDR2 as ANQGSEA. The V end lost 4 bases, the J end lost 8 bases, and 18 bases lay between the germline ends. The CDR3 region has the DNA TGCAGCGTTGGGGATAGAGGCAGGGAGGACATTCAGTACTTC. Amino acids: CSVGDRGREDIQYF.

This sequence joins TRBV12-3 or TRBV12-4 and TRBJ2-5, with D possibly matching TRBD1 (5 bases). The germline V and J ends were trimmed by 5 bases and 5 bases, with 18 bases remaining between them. This CDR3 spans 15 amino acids. The CDR3 nucleotides read TGTGCCAGCAGTCCCGAAGGGGTCCTGGGGGAGACCCAGTACTTC. Its protein is CASSPEGVLGETQYF.

This chain uses TRBV7-8 with TRBJ1-1, with 9 bases aligning to TRBD1. The germline V gene has CDR1 SGHVS and CDR2 FQNEAQ. After removal of 5 bases from V and 5 bases from J, the junction contained 9 bases not matched to a gene. The CDR3 has 15 residues. The CDR3 bases are TGTGCCAGCAGCGCGCATACAGGGGGCAATACTGAAGCTTTCTTT. As protein: CASSAHTGGNTEAFF. The variable domain in full, completed from reference TRBV7-8 and TRBJ1-1, reads GAGVSQSPRYKVAKRGQDVALRCDPISGHVSLFWYQQALGQGPEFLTYFQNEAQLDKSGLPSDRFFAERPEGSVSTLKIQRTQQEDSAVYLCASSAHTGGNTEAFFGQGTRLTVV.

This chain links TRBV20-1 with TRBJ1-5; maybe TRBD1 (5 bases). The germline V and J ends were trimmed by 6 bases and 3 bases, with 12 bases remaining between them. The CDR3 covers 13 residues. Looked up from germline, CDR1 is DFQATT and CDR2 is SNEGSKA (reference sequence). In nucleotides, the CDR3 is TGCAGTGCCTCCGGGACGACCAATCAGCCCCAGCATTTT. Translated, it gives CSASGTTNQPQHF.

The chain recombines TRBV5-1 with TRBJ2-3, with TRBD2 matching 8 bases. The CDR3 has 18 residues. V was clipped by 2 bases and J by 1 base; unmatched bases: 12. Germline CDR1 reads SGHRS; CDR2 reads YFSETQ. CDR3 bases: TGCGCCAGCAGCTTCCTCAGCGGGAGTGGTAGGGGCACAGATACGCAGTATTTT. This gives the protein CASSFLSGSGRGTDTQYF.

The J gene is TRBJ2-2, the V gene TRBV27; tentatively, D is TRBD2 (7 bases). The CDR3 extends over 16 amino acids. V shed 2 bases and J shed 2 bases, with 12 bases lying between them. Germline lookup yields CDR1 MNHEY and CDR2 SMNVEV (reference sequence). CDR3 nucleotide sequence: TGTGCCAGCAGTTTAGCGGGGGCCTACAACACCGGGGAGCTGTTTTTT. Its protein is CASSLAGAYNTGELFF.

The rearrangement links TRBV18 to TRBJ1-5; 9 bases agree with TRBD1. The CDR3 loop spans 17 amino acids. V shed 6 bases, J shed 3 bases, and the junction held 12 bases outside the gene matches. The germline gives CDR1 KGHSH, CDR2 LQKENI. In nucleotides, the CDR3 is TGTGCCAGCTCGCAGGACAGGGGAAGAGGGGTCAATCAGCCCCAGCATTTT. Translation: CASSQDRGRGVNQPQHF.

This chain connects TRBV4-1 to TRBJ2-1; tentative D call: TRBD1 (6 bases). V was clipped by 4 bases and J by 9 bases, with 10 bases between them. This CDR3 has 12 residues. Germline V gene sequence: CDR1 MGHRA, CDR2 YSYEKL. The CDR3 nucleotides are TGCGCCAGCAGCCCGGAAGGGGGTGAGCAGTTCTTC. It translates to CASSPEGGEQFF.

The chain has TRBV20-1 and TRBJ1-1; D gene unclear. Germline CDR1 and CDR2: DFQATT and SNEGSKA (reference sequence). Trimming stripped 6 bases from V and 3 bases from J, with 11 bases between. This CDR3 has 12 amino acids. CDR3 residues: CSAWGLDTEAFF. CDR3 DNA sequence: TGCAGTGCATGGGGTTTAGACACTGAAGCTTTCTTT.

This clonotype was detected a few times. This sequence joins TRBV18 and TRBJ2-1; 7 nucleotides agree with TRBD2. The CDR3 loop spans 15 amino acids. Germline trimming cut 3 bases from V and 5 bases from J; bases unmatched to any gene: 7. From germline, CDR1 is KGHSH and CDR2 LQKENI. The CDR3 sequence is CASSPPTGGNNEQFF. The CDR3 DNA follows: TGTGCCAGCTCACCCCCCACGGGAGGAAACAATGAGCAGTTCTTC.

The V gene is TRBV7-9, the J gene TRBJ2-4; 9 nucleotides align to TRBD1. J gave up 9 bases and V 1 base, and 4 bases lay outside the gene matches. The germline V gene has CDR1 SEHNR and CDR2 FQNEAQ (reference sequence). The CDR3 covers 14 residues. The CDR3 DNA is TGTGCCAGCAGCTTAGGGACAGGGGATAGCATTCAGTACTTC. Its protein product is CASSLGTGDSIQYF.

V usage is TRBV2 and J usage is TRBJ2-7; unclear D gene. The germline CDR1 and CDR2 sequences are SNHLY and FYNNEI. The CDR3 consists of 16 residues. V was trimmed by 3 bases and J by 2 bases, leaving 17 bases between them. The CDR3, as DNA: TGTGCCAGCAGTGAGAGTCAGCAGGCTTCCGCCTACGAGCAGTACTTC. Amino acids: CASSESQQASAYEQYF.